This passage covers 32 T cell receptor beta chains from one sample sequenced in a study of identifying expanded T cells in peripheral blood. Profiled with immunoSEQ multiplex PCR; TCRdb holds only in-frame clones, not every one. Altogether about 100,000 clones are present, around 86% being singletons, with the ten largest covering roughly 5.5%. The sequenced sample consisted of blood. These receptors were collected from a person between 18 and 75 years old in good health.

This chain links TRBV19 with TRBJ1-2; tentatively, D is TRBD1 (6 bases). The CDR3 has 13 residues. The V and J ends lost 5 bases and 3 bases respectively, with 10 bases between them. In germline, CDR1 is LNHDA, CDR2 SQIVND (reference sequence). The CDR3 region has the DNA TGTGCCAGTAGTGGGAGGACAGACTATGGCTACACCTTC. This gives the protein CASSGRTDYGYTF.

The chain links TRBV19 to TRBJ1-1; D is unclear. This CDR3 has 11 amino acids. V was trimmed by 10 bases and J by 6 bases, leaving 12 bases between them. Per germline, CDR1 LNHDA and CDR2 SQIVND (reference sequence). The CDR3 here is CATTAGAEAFF. The CDR3, as DNA: TGTGCCACCACGGCGGGCGCTGAAGCTTTCTTT.

The chain employs TRBV5-5 and TRBJ2-3; a weak D match, TRBD1 (6 bases). The V end was cut by 4 bases, the J end by 6 bases, with 27 bases between. The CDR3 runs to 18 residues. Per germline, CDR1 SGHKS and CDR2 YYEKEE (reference sequence). CDR3 sequence: CASSDKTTFGRGQDTQYF. The DNA for the CDR3 is TGTGCCAGCAGCGACAAGACGACCTTTGGCAGGGGTCAGGATACGCAGTATTTT.

The gene calls are TRBV6-5 and TRBJ2-7; possible D gene TRBD1, 6 bases. CDR1 is MNHEY and CDR2 is SVGAGI in the germline V gene. Trimming took 6 bases from V and 2 from J, leaving 11 bases between them. The CDR3 sequence is 13 residues long. DNA for the CDR3: TGTGCCAGCAGCCGGACAGATACCTACGAGCAGTACTTC. This codes for CASSRTDTYEQYF.

The V and J genes are TRBV19 and TRBJ2-7; D is possibly TRBD1 (5 bases). CDR1 and CDR2 from the germline V gene are LNHDA and SQIVND (reference sequence). The CDR3 runs 14 residues. With 1 base removed from V and 2 bases from J, the gap between germline ends came to 9 bases. The CDR3 protein is CASSIGARAYEQYF. For the CDR3, the DNA is TGTGCCAGTAGTATAGGCGCCAGGGCCTACGAGCAGTACTTC.

This chain's CDR3 is CASSWMTGKNSPLHF. The CDR3, as DNA: TGTGCCAGCAGCTGGATGACAGGGAAGAATTCACCCCTCCACTTT. The J gene is TRBJ1-6, the V gene TRBV5-6; 7 bases align to TRBD1. CDR1 is SGHDT, CDR2 YYEEEE, per germline. The junction had 7 bases not matched to a gene; V was cut back by 3 bases and J by 7 bases. The CDR3 totals 15 residues.

In this sample, this clone turned up once. The chain joins TRBV10-3 to TRBJ1-1, with TRBD1 matching over 9 bases. The ends lost 10 bases at V and 10 bases at J; junction bases unmatched: 16. The CDR3 runs 14 residues. Germline values: CDR1 ENHRY, CDR2 SYGVKD. In DNA form, the CDR3 reads TGTGCCAGTTGGACAGGGGATGTGAATTGGGCAGCTTTCTTT. It is translated as CASWTGDVNWAAFF.

The V and J genes are TRBV10-2 and TRBJ2-2; D possibly corresponds to TRBD1 (6 bases). V was trimmed by 5 bases and J by 4 bases, leaving 20 bases between them. The CDR3 is 17 residues long. Germline-derived CDR1 and CDR2 are WSHSY and SAAADI. DNA for the CDR3: TGCGCCAGCAGTCAGCCGTGGCAGGGGATAGGCACCGGGGAGCTGTTTTTT. Residues: CASSQPWQGIGTGELFF.

The chain recombines TRBV5-6 with TRBJ1-1; D possibly corresponds to TRBD1 (5 bases). There are 17 residues in the CDR3. The germline V and J ends were trimmed by 0 bases and 0 bases, with 15 bases remaining between them. Germline CDR1 and CDR2: SGHDT and YYEEEE. The CDR3 DNA reads TGTGCCAGCAGCTTGGCGGTTTATGGGGCCATGAACACTGAAGCTTTCTTT. This gives the protein CASSLAVYGAMNTEAFF.

V usage is TRBV29-1 and J usage is TRBJ2-1; 8 bases are a match to TRBD2. The CDR3 spans 18 residues. CDR1 and CDR2 from the germline V gene are SQVTM and ANQGSEA. V dropped 7 bases and J dropped 4; count of bases not matched to a gene: 21. CDR3 nucleotides: TGCAGCGCCCTAGGGGTTGTATCGGGGGGGGCCAGGTACAATGAGCAGTTCTTC. Protein: CSALGVVSGGARYNEQFF.

The rearrangement uses TRBV6-1 and TRBJ2-7; TRBD1 aligns across 7 bases. The CDR3 is 17 amino acids. Germline V CDR1 and CDR2: MNHNS, SASEGT. J lost 3 bases, V lost 0 bases, and 11 bases had no gene match. This CDR3 reads CASSEAPGGTVGYEQYF. The CDR3 nucleotides read TGTGCCAGCAGTGAAGCGCCAGGGGGAACGGTAGGCTACGAGCAGTACTTC.

The V call is TRBV5-4, the J call TRBJ2-5; 8 bases agree with TRBD1. Germline-derived CDR1 and CDR2 are SGHNT and YYREEE (reference sequence). CDR3 size: 14 residues. Trimming cost V 4 bases and J 5 bases; bases outside gene matches: 7. CDR3 bases: TGTGCCAGCAGCCGCACTCAGGGGGCCGAGACCCAGTACTTC. This sequence encodes CASSRTQGAETQYF. The full variable domain, with the rest looked up from reference TRBV5-4 and TRBJ2-5, is ETGVTQSPTHLIKTRGQQVTLRCSSQSGHNTVSWYQQALGQGPQFIFQYYREEENGRGNFPPRFSGLQFPNYSSELNVNALELDDSALYLCASSRTQGAETQYFGPGTRLLVL.

The chain uses TRBV7-9 and TRBJ2-2; TRBD1 matches at 8 bases. J gave up 6 bases and V 0 bases, and 12 bases lay outside the gene matches. Looked up from germline, CDR1 is SEHNR and CDR2 is FQNEAQ (reference sequence). The CDR3 runs 18 residues. In DNA form, the CDR3 reads TGTGCCAGCAGCTTAGCGGTTCGCAGGGGGCACGACGCCGGGGAGCTGTTTTTT. Its translation is CASSLAVRRGHDAGELFF.

The V and J genes are TRBV2 and TRBJ2-5; possibly TRBD1 for D (5 bases). CDR1 and CDR2 from the germline V gene are SNHLY and FYNNEI. Trimming took off 4 bases at V and 3 bases at J, with 12 bases between the two ends. This CDR3 is built from 14 residues. This CDR3 is CASSVQGSEETQYF. CDR3 DNA sequence: TGTGCCAGCAGTGTCCAGGGTTCGGAAGAGACCCAGTACTTC.

The rearrangement links TRBV2 to TRBJ2-2; 8 nucleotides align to TRBD1. This CDR3 region has 14 residues. CDR1 SNHLY and CDR2 FYNNEI come from the germline V gene. The V and J ends lost 6 bases and 3 bases, in that order; junction bases with no gene match: 3. For the CDR3, the DNA is TGTGCCAGCAGGACGACAGGGGACACCGGGGAGCTGTTTTTT. Amino acids: CASRTTGDTGELFF.

There are a few counts of this clone. This rearrangement joins TRBV9 to TRBJ1-6, with D hard to call. Germline V lookup: CDR1 SGDLS, CDR2 YYNGEE. The CDR3 sequence is 15 residues long. Between the trimmed V and J ends, which lost 0 bases and 7 bases, there was a span of 11 bases. CDR3: CASSVARAKNSPLHF. Here the CDR3 DNA reads TGTGCCAGCAGCGTAGCTCGGGCTAAAAATTCACCCCTCCACTTT.

The chain has TRBV19 and TRBJ2-3; D remains unclear. The V gene's germline CDR1 is LNHDA and CDR2 SQIVND (reference sequence). V was shortened by 3 bases and J by 5 bases, with 9 bases between the two germline ends. The CDR3 is 13 residues long. The CDR3 DNA follows: TGTGCCAGTAGTATCCCCTTCGGAGATACGCAGTATTTT. Amino acid sequence: CASSIPFGDTQYF.

The chain carries TRBV6-5 and TRBJ1-1; D not resolved. V lost 5 bases and J lost 1, with 2 bases in between. This CDR3 region has 11 residues. Germline V gene sequence: CDR1 MNHEY, CDR2 SVGAGI. The CDR3: CASSGNTEAFF. Written as DNA, the CDR3 is TGTGCCAGCAGTGGGAACACTGAAGCTTTCTTT.

This sequence joins TRBV7-9 and TRBJ1-4; D is unclear. The V end lost 3 bases, the J end lost 0 bases, and 17 bases lay between the germline ends. CDR1 and CDR2 (germline): SEHNR, FQNEAQ (reference sequence). CDR3 size: 18 residues. The CDR3 DNA follows: TGTGCCAGCAGCTTCCCCTCGACACGCTCTCCAACTAATGAAAAACTGTTTTTT. Translated: CASSFPSTRSPTNEKLFF.

The chain employs TRBV6-1 and TRBJ2-3; no definite D call. Trimming took off 2 bases at V and 2 bases at J, with 8 bases between the two ends. This CDR3 is built from 14 residues. CDR1 MNHNS and CDR2 SASEGT come from the germline V gene. The CDR3 region is CASSELDSTDTQYF. The CDR3 DNA is TGTGCCAGCAGTGAACTAGATTCCACAGATACGCAGTATTTT.

Here the CDR3 reads CASGRLEGAPGRYEQFF. DNA for the CDR3: TGTGCCAGCGGGAGATTAGAGGGGGCGCCGGGTAGATATGAGCAGTTCTTC. The chain is built from TRBV7-6 and TRBJ2-1, with TRBD1 identical over 7 bases. With 8 bases clipped from V and 8 bases from J, the junction kept 21 bases outside the gene matches. The CDR3 loop spans 17 amino acids. The V gene's germline CDR1 is SGHVS and CDR2 FNYEAQ.

For the CDR3, the DNA is TGTGCCTGGAGTCCCACGGGGAGGGGAGCTTTCTTT. Its protein product is CAWSPTGRGAFF. The V and J genes are TRBV30 and TRBJ1-1, with TRBD1 as a possible D gene (5 bases). CDR1 and CDR2 from the germline V gene are GTSNPN and SVGIG (reference sequence). The germline V and J ends were trimmed by 2 bases and 10 bases, with 14 bases remaining between them. This CDR3 is built from 12 residues.

This sequence joins TRBV5-1 and TRBJ1-1; D ambiguous. The V gene lost 5 bases and the J gene lost 4 bases, with 12 bases spanning the gap. Germline lookup yields CDR1 SGHRS and CDR2 YFSETQ. The CDR3 covers 13 residues. CDR3 residues: CASSFAVGTEAFF. The DNA of the CDR3 is TGCGCCAGCAGTTTTGCAGTTGGCACTGAAGCTTTCTTT.

This chain uses TRBV7-2 with TRBJ2-1; TRBD1 matches at 10 bases. This CDR3 has 17 residues. CDR1 and CDR2 from the germline V gene are SGHTA and FQGNSA. V lost 3 bases, J lost 6 bases, and 11 bases stayed unmatched. The CDR3 reads CASSFRHRDRGSNEQFF. For the CDR3, the DNA is TGTGCCAGCAGCTTCCGGCACCGGGACAGGGGCAGCAATGAGCAGTTCTTC.

The chain links TRBV7-2 to TRBJ2-7; 9 nucleotides line up with TRBD1. CDR1 SGHTA and CDR2 FQGNSA come from the germline V gene. The CDR3 is 14 residues long. With V trimmed by 1 base and J by 6 bases, 4 bases remained unmatched. The CDR3 here is CASSLVQGASEQYF. The CDR3 nucleotides are TGTGCCAGCAGCTTAGTACAGGGGGCATCCGAGCAGTACTTC.

This rearrangement joins TRBV9 to TRBJ2-1; TRBD2 aligns across 7 bases. This CDR3 is built from 12 residues. With 1 base clipped from V and 10 bases from J, the junction kept 2 bases outside the gene matches. Looked up from germline, CDR1 is SGDLS and CDR2 is YYNGEE. CDR3 coding DNA: TGTGCCAGCAGCGTACGGGGGGACGAGCAGTTCTTC. Its translation: CASSVRGDEQFF.

V usage is TRBV7-9 and J usage is TRBJ1-5, with 8 bases that match TRBD1. The CDR3 has 13 amino acids. Germline V gene sequence: CDR1 SEHNR, CDR2 FQNEAQ (reference sequence). The V segment lost 4 bases and the J segment 5 bases; nucleotides outside the gene matches: 1. CDR3 sequence (DNA): TGTGCCAGCAGCTCACAGGGGGATCAGCCCCAGCATTTT. This encodes CASSSQGDQPQHF. The variable domain in full, completed from reference TRBV7-9 and TRBJ1-5, reads DTGVSQNPRHKITKRGQNVTFRCDPISEHNRLYWYRQTLGQGPEFLTYFQNEAQLEKSRLLSDRFSAERPKGSFSTLEIQRTEQGDSAMYLCASSSQGDQPQHFGDGTRLSIL.

The J gene is TRBJ1-5, the V gene TRBV5-5, with 7 bases that match TRBD1. The CDR3 runs to 14 residues. The V gene end was trimmed by 4 bases and the J gene end by 5 bases; junction bases not matched to a gene: 6. The germline V gene has CDR1 SGHKS and CDR2 YYEKEE (reference sequence). CDR3: CASSQSTGYQPQHF. The CDR3 DNA reads as TGTGCCAGCAGCCAGTCGACAGGGTATCAGCCCCAGCATTTT.

V and J are TRBV19 and TRBJ1-2, with D uncertain. The CDR3 loop spans 13 amino acids. Germline CDR1 reads LNHDA; CDR2 reads SQIVND (reference sequence). The V end was cut by 3 bases, the J end by 6 bases, with 11 bases between. CDR3 DNA sequence: TGTGCCAGTAGTATGCCCCAGTGGAATGGCTACACCTTC. It encodes CASSMPQWNGYTF.

This chain uses TRBV27 with TRBJ1-5; the D gene is possibly TRBD1 (6 bases). Trimming left V 6 bases short and J 3 bases short, with 9 bases between. Per the germline V gene, CDR1 is MNHEY and CDR2 is SMNVEV (reference sequence). The CDR3 consists of 13 residues. The chain's CDR3 is CASSRTDNQPQHF. The CDR3 DNA follows: TGTGCCAGCAGCAGGACAGACAATCAGCCCCAGCATTTT.

The CDR3 DNA reads TGCGCCAGCAGTCGGCAGGGTTCTGGAAACACCATATATTTT. It specifies CASSRQGSGNTIYF. The J gene is TRBJ1-3, the V gene TRBV5-1; tentatively, D is TRBD1 (5 bases). Germline V gene sequence: CDR1 SGHRS, CDR2 YFSETQ. The CDR3 covers 14 residues. V was cut by 5 bases and J by 1 base, with 10 bases left in between.

V gene TRBV11-3 combines with J gene TRBJ1-1; weak D call: TRBD1 (6 bases). This CDR3 has 16 residues. Germline loops: CDR1 SGHNT, CDR2 YENEEA. The germline V and J ends were trimmed by 0 bases and 3 bases, with 14 bases remaining between them. The CDR3 nucleotides read TGTGCCAGCAGCTTAGATTGGGGGCGGGCACACACTGAAGCTTTCTTT. Its translation is CASSLDWGRAHTEAFF.